Shown below are 18 T cell receptor beta chains from a single sample sequenced in a study of CD4 T cells in relation to SARS-CoV-2 and coronaviruses. Assay used: immunoSEQ multiplex PCR; TCRdb lists only in-frame clones, some missing. The table records some 45,000 clones, about four fifths of them present only once. These receptors' antigens are unknown. Material for sequencing was naive CD4+ T cells from PBMCs, cultured in vitro. Subset: naive CD4+ T cells isolated by negative enrichment. The source is an adult with COVID-19.

The chain is built from TRBV18 and TRBJ2-1; D not resolved. Trimming removed 3 bases at V and 6 bases at J, with 9 bases between. This CDR3 comprises 13 residues. Germline V gene sequence: CDR1 KGHSH, CDR2 LQKENI. CDR3 sequence: CASSPNWGNEQFF. CDR3 nucleotide sequence: TGTGCCAGCTCACCCAACTGGGGCAATGAGCAGTTCTTC.

The V gene is TRBV15, the J gene TRBJ2-1; 13 nucleotides match TRBD2. The CDR3 has 15 residues. Per the germline V gene, CDR1 is LNHNV and CDR2 is YYDKDF (reference sequence). J lost 10 bases, V lost 4 bases, and 7 bases had no gene match. DNA of the CDR3: TGTGCCACCAGCACCCCGGGACTAGCGGGATGGGAGCAGTTCTTC. Protein sequence: CATSTPGLAGWEQFF.

V usage is TRBV23-1 and J usage is TRBJ2-7; 9 nucleotides line up with TRBD1. TRBV23-1 is an ORF; its function is uncertain. CDR3 length equals 16 residues. The V segment lost 3 bases and the J segment 7 bases; nucleotides outside the gene matches: 13. The CDR3 coding sequence is TGCGCCAGCAGTCAGGACCGGGACAGGGAAATTATGGAGCAGTACTTC. This gives the protein CASSQDRDREIMEQYF.

The chain recombines TRBV5-1 with TRBJ2-3, with D unresolved. The V gene's germline CDR1 is SGHRS and CDR2 YFSETQ. The CDR3 runs to 15 residues. Trimming took 9 bases from V and 0 from J, leaving 17 bases between them. In DNA form, the CDR3 reads TGCGCCACTCAGCCCGGCTCGGTTAGCACAGATACGCAGTATTTT. This sequence encodes CATQPGSVSTDTQYF.

J is TRBJ1-2 and V is TRBV7-8, with D maybe TRBD1 (6 bases). The V end lost 4 bases, the J end lost 6 bases, and 15 bases lay between the germline ends. The CDR3 has 14 amino acids. From germline, CDR1 is SGHVS and CDR2 FQNEAQ. CDR3 in amino acids: CASSSRWDNDGYTF. In DNA, the CDR3 is TGTGCCAGCAGCTCCCGGTGGGACAACGATGGCTACACCTTC.

This chain joins TRBV7-8 and TRBJ1-1, with D perhaps matching TRBD1 (5 bases). Trimming cost V 4 bases and J 6 bases, with 12 bases left between them. The CDR3 contains 13 residues. Germline V gene data show CDR1 as SGHVS and CDR2 as FQNEAQ. The CDR3 protein is CASSSRQPSEAFF. CDR3 coding DNA: TGTGCCAGCAGCTCAAGACAGCCCTCTGAAGCTTTCTTT.

The chain carries TRBV6-2 or TRBV6-3 and TRBJ2-3; 11 bases map to TRBD2. Germline assignment: CDR1 MNHEY and CDR2 SVGEGT. The CDR3 has 16 amino acids. V dropped 8 bases and J dropped 2; count of bases not matched to a gene: 9. The CDR3 is CASGSRLAGYTDTQYF. In nucleotides, the CDR3 is TGTGCCAGCGGTTCCCGACTAGCGGGATACACAGATACGCAGTATTTT.

V usage is TRBV6-4 and J usage is TRBJ2-5; TRBD2 agrees at 12 bases. The trim removed 4 bases at V and 4 bases at J, leaving 7 bases unmatched. The CDR3 runs to 16 residues. The germline V gene encodes CDR1 MRHNA and CDR2 SNTAGT. CDR3 in DNA: TGTGCCAGCAGTGCAAGACTAGCGGGAGTGGGAGAGACCCAGTACTTC. Translated: CASSARLAGVGETQYF.

The rearrangement links TRBV6-2 or TRBV6-3 to TRBJ2-6; D unresolved. The CDR3 length is 15 residues. V was pared by 0 bases and J by 1 base, with 4 bases between. The germline gives CDR1 MNHEY, CDR2 SVGEGT. The CDR3 loop reads CASSYSGSGANVLTF. As DNA, the CDR3 is TGTGCCAGCAGTTACTCGGGGTCTGGGGCCAACGTCCTGACTTTC.

The chain joins TRBV2 to TRBJ1-5; D is perhaps TRBD1 (5 bases). CDR1 is SNHLY, CDR2 FYNNEI, per germline. With 8 bases removed from V and 7 bases from J, the gap between germline ends came to 15 bases. The CDR3 runs 13 residues. DNA for the CDR3: TGTGCCAGCGGGGACGGGGTAGGGCAGCCCCAGCATTTT. It yields the protein CASGDGVGQPQHF.

This clone was counted a few times. DNA of the CDR3: TGCAGTGCTAGCCAGTACAATGAGCAGTTCTTC. Translation gives CSASQYNEQFF. V is TRBV20-1 and J is TRBJ2-1; unclear D gene. The length of the CDR3 is 11 residues. Trimming cost V 3 bases and J 4 bases, with 4 bases left between them. Germline V gene sequence: CDR1 DFQATT, CDR2 SNEGSKA (reference sequence).

This clone came up a few times. This sequence joins TRBV5-8 and TRBJ1-6, with 7 bases lining up with TRBD1. Germline values: CDR1 SGHTS, CDR2 YDEGEE. Trimming cost V 5 bases and J 7 bases; bases outside gene matches: 15. The CDR3 contains 17 residues. The CDR3: CASRPDRARVLNSPLHF. DNA of the CDR3: TGTGCCAGCAGACCTGACAGGGCCCGGGTGTTAAATTCACCCCTCCACTTT.

This chain links TRBV7-9 with TRBJ2-7; TRBD2 agrees at 7 bases. The CDR3 is 15 residues long. V trimming: 3 bases; J trimming: 2 bases; junction bases outside the gene matches: 7. Germline loops: CDR1 SEHNR, CDR2 FQNEAQ (reference sequence). The DNA of the CDR3 is TGTGCCAGCAGCTTTGGCCGGGAGGAAACCTACGAGCAGTACTTC. Protein sequence: CASSFGREETYEQYF.

This rearrangement joins TRBV13 to TRBJ2-3, with 13 nucleotides matching TRBD2. CDR1 and CDR2 from the germline V gene are PRHDT and FYEKMQ (reference sequence). The ends lost 3 bases at V and 0 bases at J; junction bases unmatched: 12. The CDR3 has 20 amino acids. The CDR3 coding sequence is TGTGCCAGCAGCTTCGTAGGACTAGCGGGAGACCTTACTAGCACAGATACGCAGTATTTT. It yields the protein CASSFVGLAGDLTSTDTQYF.

The chain combines TRBV28 with TRBJ2-2; TRBD1 aligns across 7 bases. Per the germline V gene, CDR1 is MDHEN and CDR2 is SYDVKM. Trimming cost V 3 bases and J 4 bases; bases outside gene matches: 5. The CDR3 is 15 amino acids. CDR3 region: CASSLDRRFTGELFF. In DNA, the CDR3 is TGTGCCAGCAGTTTGGACAGGCGGTTCACCGGGGAGCTGTTTTTT.

V usage is TRBV30 and J usage is TRBJ1-3; D unresolved. Germline V CDR1 and CDR2: GTSNPN, SVGIG (reference sequence). Trimming shortened V by 4 bases and J by 4 bases, and 11 bases separated the two germline ends. The CDR3 runs to 13 residues. CDR3 amino acids: CAWMGIGGNTIYF. Written as DNA, the CDR3 is TGTGCCTGGATGGGGATTGGGGGAAACACCATATATTTT.

V usage is TRBV24-1 and J usage is TRBJ2-3; TRBD2 matches at 10 bases. Germline V gene sequence: CDR1 KGHDR, CDR2 SFDVKD. The CDR3 length is 15 residues. The V segment lost 9 bases and the J segment 5 bases; nucleotides outside the gene matches: 10. The CDR3 here is CATALAGGPGDTQYF. The CDR3 DNA sequence: TGTGCCACCGCCTTAGCGGGAGGTCCCGGAGATACGCAGTATTTT.

V is TRBV6-1 and J is TRBJ2-5; D unclear. CDR1 is MNHNS and CDR2 is SASEGT in the germline V gene. The CDR3 consists of 13 residues. The ends were cut back, 2 bases at V and 7 bases at J, with 11 bases in the middle. The CDR3 DNA reads as TGTGCCAGCAGTGAATGGAGTTGGGTGACCCAGTACTTC. This encodes CASSEWSWVTQYF.